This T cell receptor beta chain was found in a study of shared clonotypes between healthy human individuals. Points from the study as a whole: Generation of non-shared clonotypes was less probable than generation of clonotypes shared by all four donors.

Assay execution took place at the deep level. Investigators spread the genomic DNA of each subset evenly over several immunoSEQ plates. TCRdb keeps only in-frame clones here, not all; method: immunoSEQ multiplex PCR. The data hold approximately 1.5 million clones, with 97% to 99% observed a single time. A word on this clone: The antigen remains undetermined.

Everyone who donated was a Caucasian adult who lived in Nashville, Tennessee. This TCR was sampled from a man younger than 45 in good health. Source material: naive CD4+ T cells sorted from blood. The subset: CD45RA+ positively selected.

CDR3 protein: CASSLAPAGEGEQYF. The DNA of the CDR3 is TGTGCCAGCAGCTTAGCGCCGGCAGGGGAGGGGGAGCAGTACTTC. The chain has TRBV7-2 and TRBJ2-7; a possible D gene is TRBD2 (7 bases). Trimming shortened V by 0 bases and J by 7 bases, and 16 bases separated the two germline ends. CDR1 is SGHTA, CDR2 FQGNSA, per germline. The CDR3 is 15 amino acids.